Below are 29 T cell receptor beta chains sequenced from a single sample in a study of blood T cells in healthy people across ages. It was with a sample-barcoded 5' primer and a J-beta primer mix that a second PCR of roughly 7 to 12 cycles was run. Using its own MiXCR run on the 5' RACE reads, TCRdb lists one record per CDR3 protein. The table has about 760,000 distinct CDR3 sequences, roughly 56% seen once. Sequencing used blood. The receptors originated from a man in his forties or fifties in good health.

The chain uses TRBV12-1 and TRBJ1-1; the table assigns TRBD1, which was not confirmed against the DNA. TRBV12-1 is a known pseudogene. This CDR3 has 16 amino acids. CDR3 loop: CASSSIWTAMNTEAFF. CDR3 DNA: TGTGCCAGCAGCTCTATTTGGACAGCCATGAACACTGAAGCTTTCTTT.

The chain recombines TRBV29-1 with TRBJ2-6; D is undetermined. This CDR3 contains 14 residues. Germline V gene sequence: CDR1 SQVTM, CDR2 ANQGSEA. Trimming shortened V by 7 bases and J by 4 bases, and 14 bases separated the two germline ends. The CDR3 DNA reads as TGCAGCGCCCCCCTAGGGCCCGGGGCCAACGTCCTGACTTTC. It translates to CSAPLGPGANVLTF.

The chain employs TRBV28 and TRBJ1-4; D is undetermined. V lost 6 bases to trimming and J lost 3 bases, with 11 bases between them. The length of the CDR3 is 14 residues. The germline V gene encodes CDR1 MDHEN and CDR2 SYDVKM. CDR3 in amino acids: CASREGAANEKLFF. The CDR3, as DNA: TGTGCCAGCAGGGAGGGTGCGGCTAATGAAAAACTGTTTTTT.

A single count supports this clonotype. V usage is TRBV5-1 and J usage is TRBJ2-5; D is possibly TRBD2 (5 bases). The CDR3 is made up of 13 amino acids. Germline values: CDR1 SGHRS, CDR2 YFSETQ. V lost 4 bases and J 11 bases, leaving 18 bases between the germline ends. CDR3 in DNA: TGCGCCAGCAGCCAGCACACACGGGATGAGCAGTACTTC. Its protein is CASSQHTRDEQYF.

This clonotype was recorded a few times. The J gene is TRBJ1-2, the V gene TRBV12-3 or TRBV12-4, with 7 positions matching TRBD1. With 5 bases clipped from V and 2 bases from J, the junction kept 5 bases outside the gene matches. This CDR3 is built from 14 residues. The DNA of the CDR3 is TGTGCCAGCAGTGCAGGGGGACCAAACTATGGCTACACCTTC. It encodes CASSAGGPNYGYTF.

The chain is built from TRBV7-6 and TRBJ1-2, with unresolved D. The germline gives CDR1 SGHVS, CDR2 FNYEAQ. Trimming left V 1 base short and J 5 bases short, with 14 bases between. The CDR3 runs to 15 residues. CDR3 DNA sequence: TGTGCCAGCAGCTTAGGATTGGGGTTAGGATATGGCTACACCTTC. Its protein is CASSLGLGLGYGYTF.

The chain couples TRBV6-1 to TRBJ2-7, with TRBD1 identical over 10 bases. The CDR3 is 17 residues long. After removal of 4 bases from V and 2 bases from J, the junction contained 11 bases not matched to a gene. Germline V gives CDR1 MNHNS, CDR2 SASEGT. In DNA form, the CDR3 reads TGTGCCAGCAGTGCGGGGACAGGGGTCTTAATTCCCTACGAGCAGTACTTC. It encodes CASSAGTGVLIPYEQYF.

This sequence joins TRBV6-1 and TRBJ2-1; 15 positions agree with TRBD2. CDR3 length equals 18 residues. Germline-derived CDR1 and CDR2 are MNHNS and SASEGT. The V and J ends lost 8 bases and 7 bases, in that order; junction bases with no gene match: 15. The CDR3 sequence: CASPRGRTSGGDKNEQFF. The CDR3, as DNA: TGTGCCAGCCCGAGAGGGCGGACTAGCGGGGGGGACAAAAATGAGCAGTTCTTC.

The CDR3, as DNA: TGTGCCAGCAGCTTAGTTGGGACAGGGGGCAATGGGGCCAACGTCCTGACTTTC. Residues: CASSLVGTGGNGANVLTF. The chain employs TRBV7-2 and TRBJ2-6; 12 bases map to TRBD1. The V gene end was trimmed by 1 base and the J gene end by 3 bases; junction bases not matched to a gene: 4. CDR1 is SGHTA, CDR2 FQGNSA, per germline. The CDR3 extends over 18 amino acids.

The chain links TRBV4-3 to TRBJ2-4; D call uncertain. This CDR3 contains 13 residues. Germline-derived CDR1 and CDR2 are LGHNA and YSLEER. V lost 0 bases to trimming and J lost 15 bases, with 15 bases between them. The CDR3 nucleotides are TGCGCCAGCAGCCAAGATCTCCTCTACGAGCGGTACTTC. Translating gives CASSQDLLYERYF.

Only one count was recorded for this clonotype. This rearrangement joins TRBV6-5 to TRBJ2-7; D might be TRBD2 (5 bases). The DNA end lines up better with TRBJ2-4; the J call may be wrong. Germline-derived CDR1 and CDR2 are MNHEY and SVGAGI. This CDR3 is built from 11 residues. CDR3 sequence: CASSEGLIQYF. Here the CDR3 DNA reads TGTGCCAGCAGTGAGGGCCTCATTCAGTACTTC.

CDR3 protein: CSAPFPGGIPDTQYF. As DNA, the CDR3 is TGCAGTGCTCCCTTCCCCGGGGGAATTCCAGATACGCAGTATTTT. The chain combines TRBV20-1 with TRBJ2-3, with D perhaps matching TRBD2 (6 bases). This CDR3 is built from 15 residues. V dropped 5 bases and J dropped 4 bases, with 19 bases sitting between them. Germline V gene sequence: CDR1 DFQATT, CDR2 SNEGSKA (reference sequence).

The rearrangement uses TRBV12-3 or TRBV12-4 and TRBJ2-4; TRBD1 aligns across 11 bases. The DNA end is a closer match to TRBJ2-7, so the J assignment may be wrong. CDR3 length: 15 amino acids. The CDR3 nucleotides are TGTGCCAGCAGCAACGTACCCGGGACAGGGGGCGAGCAGTACTTC. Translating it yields CASSNVPGTGGEQYF.

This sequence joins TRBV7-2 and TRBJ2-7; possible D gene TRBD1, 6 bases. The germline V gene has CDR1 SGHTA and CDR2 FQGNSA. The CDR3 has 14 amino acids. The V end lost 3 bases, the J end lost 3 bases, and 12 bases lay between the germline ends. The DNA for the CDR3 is TGTGCCAGCAGCTTCGGGACATTTGTCTACGAGCAGTACTTC. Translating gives CASSFGTFVYEQYF.

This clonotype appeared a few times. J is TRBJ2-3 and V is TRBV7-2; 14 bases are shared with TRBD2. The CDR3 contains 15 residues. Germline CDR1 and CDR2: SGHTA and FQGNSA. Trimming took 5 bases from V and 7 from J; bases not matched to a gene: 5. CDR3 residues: CASSPTSGGAYTQYF. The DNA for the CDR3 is TGTGCCAGCAGCCCGACTAGCGGGGGGGCATATACGCAGTATTTT. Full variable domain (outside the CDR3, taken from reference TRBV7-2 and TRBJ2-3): GAGVSQSPSNKVTEKGKDVELRCDPISGHTALYWYRQSLGQGLEFLIYFQGNSAPDKSGLPSDRFSAERTGGSVSTLTIQRTQQEDSAVYLCASSPTSGGAYTQYFGPGTRLTVL.

The CDR3 protein is CASSSPGRNYEQYF. The CDR3 DNA reads as TGTGCCAGCAGTTCCCCGGGACGGAACTACGAGCAGTACTTC. The J gene is TRBJ2-7, the V gene TRBV27; TRBD1 or TRBD2 may be the D gene (5 bases each). This CDR3 has 14 amino acids. Germline V gene sequence: CDR1 MNHEY, CDR2 SMNVEV (reference sequence). V was pared by 4 bases and J by 3 bases, with 13 bases between.

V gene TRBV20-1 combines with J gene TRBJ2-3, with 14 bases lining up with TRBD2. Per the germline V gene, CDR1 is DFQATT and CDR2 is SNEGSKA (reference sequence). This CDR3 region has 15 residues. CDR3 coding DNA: TGCAGCGGGACTAGCGGGGGTGCTCGCACAGATACGCAGTATTTT. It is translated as CSGTSGGARTDTQYF.

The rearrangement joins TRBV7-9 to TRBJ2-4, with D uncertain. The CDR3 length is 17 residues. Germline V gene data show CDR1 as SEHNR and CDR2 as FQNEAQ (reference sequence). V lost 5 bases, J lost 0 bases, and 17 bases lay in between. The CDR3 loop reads CASSPPWTDEAKNIQYF. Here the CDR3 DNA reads TGTGCCAGCAGCCCCCCATGGACGGACGAAGCCAAAAACATTCAGTACTTC.

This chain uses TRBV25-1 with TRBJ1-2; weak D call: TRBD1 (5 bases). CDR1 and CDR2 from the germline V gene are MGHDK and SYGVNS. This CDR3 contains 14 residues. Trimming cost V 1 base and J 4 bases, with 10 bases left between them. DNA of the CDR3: TGTGCCAGCAGTGAATTTGCAGGGTCCTATGGCTACACCTTC. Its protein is CASSEFAGSYGYTF.

The CDR3 region is CASSQLFGTGGEETQYF. CDR3 DNA sequence: TGTGCCAGCAGCCAATTGTTTGGGACAGGGGGCGAAGAGACCCAGTACTTC. The chain has TRBV16 and TRBJ2-5, with TRBD1 matching 12 bases. Germline assignment: CDR1 KGHSY and CDR2 FQNENV. Trimming removed 1 base from V and 3 bases from J; junction bases left unmatched: 6. CDR3 length: 17 residues. The whole variable domain, filled in from reference TRBV16 and TRBJ2-5, reads GEEVAQTPKHLVRGEGQKAKLYCAPIKGHSYVFWYQQVLKNEFKFLISFQNENVFDETGMPKERFSAKCLPNSPCSLEIQATKLEDSAVYFCASSQLFGTGGEETQYFGPGTRLLVL.

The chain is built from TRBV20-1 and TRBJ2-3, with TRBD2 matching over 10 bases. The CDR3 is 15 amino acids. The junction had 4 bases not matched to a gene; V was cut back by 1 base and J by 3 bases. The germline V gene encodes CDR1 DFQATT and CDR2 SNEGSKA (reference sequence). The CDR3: CSARVSGRTTDTQYF. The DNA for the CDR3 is TGCAGTGCTAGAGTTAGCGGGAGGACAACAGATACGCAGTATTTT.

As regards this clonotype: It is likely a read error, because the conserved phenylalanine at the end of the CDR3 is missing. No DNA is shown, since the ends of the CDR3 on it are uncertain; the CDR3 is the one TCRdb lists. The CDR3 reads CASSPNRAGPGGYTFGS. The chain joins TRBV12-3 or TRBV12-4 to TRBJ2-5; the table names TRBD1, a call not compared with the DNA. Ends included, the CDR3 has 17 residues.

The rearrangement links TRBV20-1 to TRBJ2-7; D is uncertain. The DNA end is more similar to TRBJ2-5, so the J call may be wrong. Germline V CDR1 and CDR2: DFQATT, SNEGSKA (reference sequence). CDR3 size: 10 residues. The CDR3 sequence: CSASWETQYF. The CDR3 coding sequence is TGCAGTGCTAGTTGGGAGACCCAGTACTTC.

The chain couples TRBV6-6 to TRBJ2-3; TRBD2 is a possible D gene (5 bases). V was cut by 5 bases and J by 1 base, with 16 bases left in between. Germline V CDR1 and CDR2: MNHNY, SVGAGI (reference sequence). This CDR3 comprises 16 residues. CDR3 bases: TGTGCCAGCAGTAACCCTCGGGTTAGCGGCACAGATACGCAGTATTTT. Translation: CASSNPRVSGTDTQYF.

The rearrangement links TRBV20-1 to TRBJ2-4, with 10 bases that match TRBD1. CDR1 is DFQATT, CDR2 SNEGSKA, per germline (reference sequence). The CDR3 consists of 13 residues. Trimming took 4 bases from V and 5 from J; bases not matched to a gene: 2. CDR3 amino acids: CSATGTGENIQYF. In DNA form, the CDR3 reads TGCAGTGCTACCGGGACAGGGGAAAACATTCAGTACTTC.

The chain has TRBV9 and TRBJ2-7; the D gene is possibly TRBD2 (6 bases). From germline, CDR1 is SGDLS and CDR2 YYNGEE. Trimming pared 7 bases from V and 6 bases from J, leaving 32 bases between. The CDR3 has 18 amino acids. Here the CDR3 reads CASLRGPKRQYVPCEQYF. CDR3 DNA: TGTGCCAGCCTGCGGGGTCCGAAGAGACAGTACGTCCCCTGCGAGCAGTACTTC.

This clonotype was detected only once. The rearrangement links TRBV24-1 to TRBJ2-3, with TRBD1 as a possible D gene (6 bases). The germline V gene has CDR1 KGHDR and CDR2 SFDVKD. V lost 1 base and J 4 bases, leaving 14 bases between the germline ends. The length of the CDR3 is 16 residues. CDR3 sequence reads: CATSDFGGVRADTQYF. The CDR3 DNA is TGTGCCACCAGTGATTTTGGGGGCGTTCGGGCAGATACGCAGTATTTT.

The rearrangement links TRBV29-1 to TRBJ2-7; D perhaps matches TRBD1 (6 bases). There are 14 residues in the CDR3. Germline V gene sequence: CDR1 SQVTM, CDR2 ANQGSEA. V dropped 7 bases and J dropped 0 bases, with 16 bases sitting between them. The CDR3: CSGIWQGSSYEQYF. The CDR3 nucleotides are TGCAGCGGTATCTGGCAGGGGAGCTCCTACGAGCAGTACTTC.

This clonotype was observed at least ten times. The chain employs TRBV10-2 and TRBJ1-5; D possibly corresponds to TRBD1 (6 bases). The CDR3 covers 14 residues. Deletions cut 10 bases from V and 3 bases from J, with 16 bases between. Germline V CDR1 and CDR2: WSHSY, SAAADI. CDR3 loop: CATRTAGDNQPQHF. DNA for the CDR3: TGCGCCACAAGGACAGCGGGGGACAATCAGCCCCAGCATTTT.